This T cell receptor beta chain stems from a study of T cell responses to AZD1222 COVID-19 vaccine. The method was immunoSEQ multiplex PCR; TCRdb's version includes in-frame clones alone and lacks a portion of them. The table records approximately 190,000 clones, roughly 93% of them present only once. V was trimmed by 4 bases and J by 0 bases, leaving 11 bases between them. The CDR3 has 15 residues. Germline V CDR1 and CDR2: SGHNT, YYREEE (reference sequence). The source material was peripheral blood, sampled on day 0 of AZD1222 vaccination. This sequence was found in an adult in good health. The chain employs TRBV5-4 and TRBJ2-1; the D gene is possibly TRBD2 (6 bases). CDR3 DNA sequence: TGTGCCAGCAGCCCGGAGGAGGGCTCCTACAATGAGCAGTTCTTC. This gives the protein CASSPEEGSYNEQFF.